Below, one T cell receptor beta chain is given with its context. These data are taken from a study of blood T cell repertoires in COVID-19. Study-level information: Samples taken during acute and convalescent COVID-19 were collected in the United States, Italy and Spain. The cDNA or gDNA used as material had been derived from T cells, B-cell-depleted T cells, or PBMCs.

V shed 8 bases, J shed 4 bases, and the junction held 9 bases outside the gene matches. The CDR3 has 14 amino acids. Germline CDR1 MDHEN, CDR2 SYDVKM. Source study methods: Amplification of reference gene primers was used by the study to estimate nucleated cell counts. Assay: immunoSEQ multiplex PCR; the TCRdb copy retains only in-frame clones and omits some. The D gene and trimming were derived from the DNA, and the V and J assignments and clone size from that table. The table records about 120,000 clones, approximately 86% of them present only once. The gene calls are TRBV28 and TRBJ1-1, with 8 bases that match TRBD1. The specimen was peripheral blood. The TCR originated in a woman in her 50s with active or convalescent COVID-19. The CDR3, as DNA: TGTGCCAGCCGCAGGGGGCGGCTGAGCACTGAAGCTTTCTTT. This gives the protein CASRRGRLSTEAFF. Drawing the rest from reference TRBV28 and TRBJ1-1, the complete variable domain is DVKVTQSSRYLVKRTGEKVFLECVQDMDHENMFWYRQDPGLGLRLIYFSYDVKMKEKGDIPEGYSVSREKKERFSLILESASTNQTSMYLCASRRGRLSTEAFFGQGTRLTVV.